Described below is a single T cell receptor (beta chain) sequence and its context. The antigen is unknown. This record belongs to a study of cytomegalovirus exposure and HLA in healthy donors. This CDR3 is built from 14 residues. Per the germline V gene, CDR1 is SGHAT and CDR2 is FQDESV (reference sequence). V lost 8 bases, J lost 2 bases, and 16 bases lay in between. Nominal health characterized the donors when sampled, though unrecorded immune exposures were likely. Study-level results: Available immune exposure information covered CMV serostatus only.

60 Vbeta and 13 Jbeta primers were used in PCR. Using immunoSEQ multiplex PCR, the repertoire was profiled, and TCRdb retains in-frame clones only, with some absent. The table has around 94,000 clones, about 75% seen once. V is TRBV11-1 and J is TRBJ2-7, with a possible D match to TRBD2 (5 bases). Sequences were obtained from PBMCs. This receptor was identified in a woman between 35 and 50 years old in good health and CMV-seronegative. In nucleotides, the CDR3 is TGTGCCAGCCGCCCCCGGGCGGAGGCCTACGAGCAGTACTTC. It translates to CASRPRAEAYEQYF. Supplemented by reference TRBV11-1 and TRBJ2-7, the full variable domain reads EAEVAQSPRYKITEKSQAVAFWCDPISGHATLYWYRQILGQGPELLVQFQDESVVDDSQLPKDRFSAERLKGVDSTLKIQPAELGDSAMYLCASRPRAEAYEQYFGPGTRLTVT.